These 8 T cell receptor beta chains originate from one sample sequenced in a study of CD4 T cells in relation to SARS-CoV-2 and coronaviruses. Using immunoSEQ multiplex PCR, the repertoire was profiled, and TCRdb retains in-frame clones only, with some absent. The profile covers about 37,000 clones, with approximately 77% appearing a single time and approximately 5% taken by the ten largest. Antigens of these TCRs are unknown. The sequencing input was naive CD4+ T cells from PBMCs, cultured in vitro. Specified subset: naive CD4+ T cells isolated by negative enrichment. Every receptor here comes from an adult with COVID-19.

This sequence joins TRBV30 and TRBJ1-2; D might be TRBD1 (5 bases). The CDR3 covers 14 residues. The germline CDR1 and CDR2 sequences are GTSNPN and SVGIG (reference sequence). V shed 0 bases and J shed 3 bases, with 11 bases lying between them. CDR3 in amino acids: CAWSVLWGHYGYTF. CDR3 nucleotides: TGTGCCTGGAGTGTATTGTGGGGACACTATGGCTACACCTTC.

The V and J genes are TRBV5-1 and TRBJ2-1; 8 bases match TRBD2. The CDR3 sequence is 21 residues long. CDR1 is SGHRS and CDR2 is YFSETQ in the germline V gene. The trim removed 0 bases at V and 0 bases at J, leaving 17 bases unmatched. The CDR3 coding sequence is TGCGCCAGCAGCTTGGAACAAGGCGGGAGGACGTACCTTAGCTCCTACAATGAGCAGTTCTTC. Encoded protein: CASSLEQGGRTYLSSYNEQFF.

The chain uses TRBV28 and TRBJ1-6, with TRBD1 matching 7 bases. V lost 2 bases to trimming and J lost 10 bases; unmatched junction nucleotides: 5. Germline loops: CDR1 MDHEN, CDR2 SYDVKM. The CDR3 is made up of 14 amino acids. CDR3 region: CASSLGQGGSPLHF. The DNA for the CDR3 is TGTGCCAGCAGTTTAGGTCAGGGGGGATCACCCCTCCACTTT.

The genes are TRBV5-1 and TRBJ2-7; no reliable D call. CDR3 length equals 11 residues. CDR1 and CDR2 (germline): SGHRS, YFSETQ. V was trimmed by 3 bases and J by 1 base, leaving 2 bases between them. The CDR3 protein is CASSSSYEQYF. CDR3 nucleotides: TGCGCCAGCAGCTCGTCCTACGAGCAGTACTTC.

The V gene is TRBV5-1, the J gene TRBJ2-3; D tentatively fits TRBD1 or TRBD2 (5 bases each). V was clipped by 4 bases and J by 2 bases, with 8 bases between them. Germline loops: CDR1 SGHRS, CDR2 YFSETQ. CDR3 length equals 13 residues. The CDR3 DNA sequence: TGCGCCAGCAGCAGGGACGCCACAGATACGCAGTATTTT. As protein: CASSRDATDTQYF.

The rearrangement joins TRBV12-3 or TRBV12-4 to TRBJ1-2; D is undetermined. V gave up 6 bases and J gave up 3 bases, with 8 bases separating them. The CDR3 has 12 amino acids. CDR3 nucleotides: TGTGCCAGCAGAGGACTGGACTATGGCTACACCTTC. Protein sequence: CASRGLDYGYTF.

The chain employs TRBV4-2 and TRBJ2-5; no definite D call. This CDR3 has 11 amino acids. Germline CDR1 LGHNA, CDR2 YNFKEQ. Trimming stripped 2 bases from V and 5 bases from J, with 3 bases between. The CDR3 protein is CASSQTETQYF. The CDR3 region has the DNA TGTGCCAGCAGCCAAACGGAGACCCAGTACTTC.

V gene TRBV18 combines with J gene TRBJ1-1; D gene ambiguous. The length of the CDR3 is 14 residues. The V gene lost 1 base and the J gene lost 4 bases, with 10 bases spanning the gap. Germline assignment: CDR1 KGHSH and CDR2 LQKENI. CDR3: CASSPLPRGTEAFF. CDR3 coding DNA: TGTGCCAGCTCACCACTCCCAAGAGGCACTGAAGCTTTCTTT.